This T cell receptor (beta chain) was recovered during a study of blood T cell repertoires in COVID-19. Study details: T cells, B-cell-depleted T cells, or PBMCs supplied cDNA or gDNA.

Trimming took 4 bases from V and 6 from J, leaving 18 bases between them. The CDR3 loop spans 15 amino acids. Per germline, CDR1 MNHNY and CDR2 SVGAGI (reference sequence). In the study's own analysis: Reference gene primer amplification gave nucleated cell count estimates. Generated by immunoSEQ multiplex PCR, the TCRdb table keeps only in-frame clones and is missing some. V and J calls and clone size are copied from that table; D and trimming were computed from the DNA. The table shows over 20,000 clones, with over 90% occurring only once. This TCR derives from a human donor in a cohort sampled during active COVID-19. The chain carries TRBV6-6 and TRBJ2-5, with a weak D call TRBD1 (5 bases). Sequencing used peripheral blood. The CDR3 DNA is TGTGCCAGCAGTTCCTCCGACAGAGGCGGCAAGACCCAGTACTTC. It yields the protein CASSSSDRGGKTQYF.